These 25 T cell receptor beta chains were all obtained from the same sample, sequenced in a study of blood T cells in healthy people across ages. Primed by a sample-barcoded 5' primer and a J-beta primer mix, a second PCR proceeded for 7 to 11 cycles. TCRdb reanalysed the 5' RACE reads using MiXCR and keeps one entry per CDR3 protein. The data contain about 1.6 million distinct CDR3 sequences, 34% of them seen just once; the ten biggest clones take up roughly 10%. The sequencing sample was made of blood. These receptors originate from a woman aged 25 to 45 in good health.

Of note for this clonotype: Being one base from a much bigger clone, this may be a read error. The V call is TRBV29-1, the J call TRBJ2-7, with D possibly being TRBD1 (6 bases). This CDR3 region has 12 residues. The germline V gene has CDR1 SQVTM and CDR2 ANQGSEA. CDR3 sequence: CSAHGTGTERYF. DNA of the CDR3: TGCAGCGCGCACGGTACAGGGACCGAGCGGTACTTC.

The table lists this clonotype with a few counts. The CDR3 loop reads CAISATITGGSQPQHF. The CDR3 DNA follows: TGTGCCATCAGTGCGACCATAACAGGGGGCTCGCAGCCCCAGCATTTT. This chain uses TRBV10-3 with TRBJ1-5; the match to TRBD1 covers 9 bases. Germline-derived CDR1 and CDR2 are ENHRY and SYGVKD. The trim removed 4 bases at V and 7 bases at J, leaving 11 bases unmatched. CDR3 length equals 16 residues.

This clonotype has a handful of counts. This rearrangement joins TRBV9 to TRBJ2-7; D is possibly TRBD2 (7 bases). Deletions cut 3 bases from V and 4 bases from J, with 17 bases between. The CDR3 has 15 residues. Germline V gene lookup returns CDR1 SGDLS and CDR2 YYNGEE. The CDR3 spells CASSEGGQDIYEQYF. CDR3 sequence (DNA): TGTGCCAGCAGCGAGGGGGGGCAAGACATTTACGAGCAGTACTTC.

This clonotype has just a few counts. In DNA form, the CDR3 reads TGCAGTGCCTCGGGACTAACCAGCTCCTACGAGCAGTACTTC. It specifies CSASGLTSSYEQYF. The V call is TRBV20-1, the J call TRBJ2-7; 7 bases match TRBD2. V lost 6 bases to trimming and J lost 0 bases; unmatched junction nucleotides: 8. Per the germline V gene, CDR1 is DFQATT and CDR2 is SNEGSKA (reference sequence). This CDR3 has 14 amino acids.

The table lists this clonotype with a few counts. A junction boundary mismatches the germline segment, possibly from a read error. The chain links TRBV2 to TRBJ2-5, with no clear D. The CDR3 runs to 10 residues. Germline V gene sequence: CDR1 SNHLY, CDR2 FYNNEI. CDR3 loop: CVSKIETQYF. DNA for the CDR3: TGTGTCAGCAAGATAGAGACCCAGTACTTC. Variable domain in full (rest from reference TRBV2 and TRBJ2-5): EPEVTQTPSHQVTQMGQEVILRCVPISNHLYFYWYRQILGQKVEFLVSFYNNEISEKSEIFDDQFSVERPDGSNFTLKIRSTKLEDSAMYFCVSKIETQYFGPGTRLLVL.

This clonotype has ten or more counts. The J gene is TRBJ2-3, the V gene TRBV7-3; TRBD2 matches at 7 bases. V shed 5 bases and J 3 bases; nucleotides not matched to a gene: 17. The germline gives CDR1 SGHTA, CDR2 FQGTGA. This CDR3 is 18 amino acids long. The CDR3 here is CASSPSGELRGVTDTQYF. CDR3 bases: TGTGCCAGCAGCCCAAGCGGGGAGCTTCGAGGCGTAACAGATACGCAGTATTTT.

This chain connects TRBV12-3 or TRBV12-4 to TRBJ2-3; 9 bases line up with TRBD1. J was trimmed by 9 bases and V by 6 bases; bases with no gene match: 13. The CDR3 extends over 15 amino acids. The CDR3 loop is CASRTSTGGEGTQYF. CDR3 DNA: TGTGCCAGCAGGACTTCAACAGGGGGCGAGGGGACGCAGTATTTT.

This clonotype was detected many times. At one of its ends the junction is not consistent with the germline gene, which may arise from a read error. The V call is TRBV27, the J call TRBJ2-3; D ambiguous. This CDR3 has 13 amino acids. Germline loops: CDR1 MNHEY, CDR2 SMNVEV (reference sequence). CDR3 protein: CASSLSGTDTQYF. CDR3 DNA sequence: TGTGCCAGCAGCTTATCGGGCACAGATACGCAGTATTTT.

CDR3 sequence reads: CSAPDRRYRETQYF. In DNA, the CDR3 is TGCAGTGCACCAGACAGGCGATATAGGGAGACCCAGTACTTC. The chain uses TRBV20-1 and TRBJ2-5; a weak D match, TRBD1 (6 bases). The germline V and J ends were trimmed by 6 bases and 5 bases, with 19 bases remaining between them. This CDR3 has 14 residues. CDR1 DFQATT and CDR2 SNEGSKA come from the germline V gene (reference sequence).

This clonotype was observed a handful of times. Here the CDR3 DNA reads TGTGCCAGCAGTCGAGCGCAGCTCTCTGGGGCCAACGTCCTGACTTTC. Protein product: CASSRAQLSGANVLTF. This rearrangement joins TRBV7-3 to TRBJ2-6; D is unresolved. The CDR3 contains 16 residues. CDR1 is SGHTA and CDR2 is FQGTGA in the germline V gene. V was trimmed by 6 bases and J by 0 bases, leaving 12 bases between them.

The rearrangement uses TRBV11-2 and TRBJ2-3; perhaps D is TRBD1 or TRBD2 (5 bases each). Between the trimmed V and J ends, which lost 1 base and 6 bases, there was a span of 8 bases. The CDR3 is made up of 13 amino acids. CDR1 SGHAT and CDR2 FQNNGV come from the germline V gene. CDR3 sequence reads: CASSLVGDDTQYF. DNA for the CDR3: TGTGCCAGCAGCTTAGTGGGGGACGATACGCAGTATTTT.

In this sample, this clonotype turned up many times. A much larger clone differs from this one at a single base, so this may be a read error. The chain uses TRBV12-3 or TRBV12-4 and TRBJ2-6; D not resolved. The CDR3 loop spans 11 amino acids. The DNA for the CDR3 is TGTGCCAGCAGTGCTAGAAACGTCCGGACTTTC. Encoded protein: CASSARNVRTF.

Comments on this clonotype: This clone may be a read error of a much larger clone one base away. This sequence joins TRBV12-3 or TRBV12-4 and TRBJ1-2; D ambiguous. The V and J ends lost 4 bases and 6 bases respectively, with 12 bases between them. The CDR3 is 13 residues long. This chain's CDR3 is CASSYGGSHGYTF. The CDR3 DNA sequence: TGTGCCAGCAGTTATGGAGGGAGCCATGGCTACACCTTC.

CDR3 protein: CASNGKEQFF. CDR3 sequence (DNA): TGCGCCAGCAACGGGAAGGAGCAGTTCTTC. The chain couples TRBV10-2 to TRBJ2-1; D perhaps matches TRBD2 (5 bases). The V gene lost 7 bases and the J gene lost 10 bases, with 8 bases spanning the gap. The germline gives CDR1 WSHSY, CDR2 SAAADI. The length of the CDR3 is 10 residues.

This clonotype appeared a few times. V gene TRBV20-1 combines with J gene TRBJ2-1; the D gene could be TRBD1 or TRBD2 (5 bases each). The V end was cut by 5 bases, the J end by 6 bases, with 17 bases between. Germline V gene sequence: CDR1 DFQATT, CDR2 SNEGSKA (reference sequence). The CDR3 sequence is 14 residues long. The CDR3 is CSAVGTLKGNEQFF. CDR3 sequence (DNA): TGCAGTGCTGTCGGGACCCTGAAGGGCAATGAGCAGTTCTTC.

Details on this clonotype: The CDR3 carries no conserved terminal phenylalanine or tryptophan, so it likely arises from a read error. V gene TRBV20-1 combines with J gene TRBJ2-1; the match to TRBD2 covers 10 bases. This CDR3 spans 16 amino acids. Germline V gene lookup returns CDR1 DFQATT and CDR2 SNEGSKA (reference sequence). J was trimmed by 2 bases and V by 3 bases; bases with no gene match: 7. The CDR3: CSASLLAGGTYNEQFV. CDR3 nucleotides: TGCAGTGCTAGTCTCTTAGCGGGGGGAACCTACAATGAGCAGTTCGTC.

The table lists this clonotype with a few counts. This chain links TRBV28 with TRBJ2-1; possibly TRBD1 or TRBD2 for D (5 bases each). This CDR3 is 15 amino acids long. Germline V gene data show CDR1 as MDHEN and CDR2 as SYDVKM. V was shortened by 7 bases and J by 7 bases, with 20 bases between the two germline ends. As DNA, the CDR3 is TGTGCCAGCATCTCGCCAGGGAGATCCGAGAATGAGCAGTTCTTC. Protein sequence: CASISPGRSENEQFF.

This clonotype was observed a few times. This chain joins TRBV4-1 and TRBJ1-5; 8 bases match TRBD1. Germline loops: CDR1 MGHRA, CDR2 YSYEKL. This CDR3 has 16 residues. J lost 2 bases, V lost 4 bases, and 7 bases had no gene match. The CDR3 DNA sequence: TGCGCCAGCAGCCCAGGACAGGGAACGGGCAATCAGCCCCAGCATTTT. Its translation: CASSPGQGTGNQPQHF.

This clonotype was counted between two and nine times. The chain links TRBV27 to TRBJ1-1, with TRBD1 matching over 8 bases. Germline-derived CDR1 and CDR2 are MNHEY and SMNVEV (reference sequence). Trimming cost V 4 bases and J 0 bases; bases outside gene matches: 13. CDR3 length: 18 residues. CDR3 in amino acids: CASSSRQGTVLLNTEAFF. The CDR3 DNA reads as TGTGCCAGCAGTTCGAGACAGGGGACGGTACTCCTGAACACTGAAGCTTTCTTT.

As to this clonotype: One end of the junction does not line up with germline, which may come from a read error. This chain links TRBV7-2 with TRBJ2-3, with 7 bases aligning to TRBD1. CDR1 and CDR2 from the germline V gene are SGHTA and FQGNSA. The CDR3 extends over 15 amino acids. The CDR3 here is CAGSSKTGLADTQYF. DNA of the CDR3: TGTGCCGGCAGCTCAAAGACAGGGTTGGCAGATACGCAGTATTTT. The full variable domain, its missing parts supplied by reference TRBV7-2 and TRBJ2-3, is GAGVSQSPSNKVTEKGKDVELRCDPISGHTALYWYRQSLGQGLEFLIYFQGNSAPDKSGLPSDRFSAERTGGSVSTLTIQRTQQEDSAVYLCAGSSKTGLADTQYFGPGTRLTVL.

This chain joins TRBV6-4 and TRBJ2-6; D call uncertain. CDR1 and CDR2 (germline): MRHNA, SNTAGT. The germline V and J ends were trimmed by 7 bases and 0 bases, with 19 bases remaining between them. The CDR3 extends over 18 amino acids. Here the CDR3 reads CASIKPGLPRSGANVLTF. The CDR3 DNA is TGTGCCAGCATCAAACCGGGCCTCCCACGCTCTGGGGCCAACGTCCTGACTTTC.

This clonotype was picked up many times. The chain is built from TRBV7-2 and TRBJ2-1, with D possibly called TRBD1 or TRBD2 (6 bases each). The germline gives CDR1 SGHTA, CDR2 FQGNSA. CDR3 length: 15 amino acids. Trimming cost V 5 bases and J 0 bases, with 11 bases left between them. CDR3 loop: CASSLRGRSYNEQFF. In DNA form, the CDR3 reads TGTGCCAGCAGCCTTCGGGGGCGCTCCTACAATGAGCAGTTCTTC.

The rearrangement uses TRBV15 and TRBJ2-7; TRBD2 agrees at 9 bases. With 3 bases clipped from V and 2 bases from J, the junction kept 8 bases outside the gene matches. The CDR3 is 16 residues long. From germline, CDR1 is LNHNV and CDR2 YYDKDF (reference sequence). The CDR3, as DNA: TGTGCCACCAGCAGGGGAACTAGCGGGTCTCCCTACGAGCAGTACTTC. This translates into CATSRGTSGSPYEQYF.

The rearrangement links TRBV19 to TRBJ1-5; D may be TRBD1 (5 bases). This CDR3 comprises 14 residues. V was trimmed by 6 bases and J by 2 bases, leaving 11 bases between them. Germline-derived CDR1 and CDR2 are LNHDA and SQIVND (reference sequence). The CDR3 DNA reads as TGTGCCAGTAGCCAGGGCTATGGCAATCAGCCCCAGCATTTT. Encoded protein: CASSQGYGNQPQHF.

This chain joins TRBV27 and TRBJ2-1, with TRBD1 as a possible D gene (6 bases). The CDR3 is 18 amino acids. Germline lookup yields CDR1 MNHEY and CDR2 SMNVEV (reference sequence). The germline V and J ends were trimmed by 5 bases and 4 bases, with 24 bases remaining between them. The CDR3 here is CASSPRDKPNLNYNEQFF. CDR3 DNA: TGTGCCAGCAGTCCCCGGGACAAACCCAACTTGAATTACAATGAGCAGTTCTTC.